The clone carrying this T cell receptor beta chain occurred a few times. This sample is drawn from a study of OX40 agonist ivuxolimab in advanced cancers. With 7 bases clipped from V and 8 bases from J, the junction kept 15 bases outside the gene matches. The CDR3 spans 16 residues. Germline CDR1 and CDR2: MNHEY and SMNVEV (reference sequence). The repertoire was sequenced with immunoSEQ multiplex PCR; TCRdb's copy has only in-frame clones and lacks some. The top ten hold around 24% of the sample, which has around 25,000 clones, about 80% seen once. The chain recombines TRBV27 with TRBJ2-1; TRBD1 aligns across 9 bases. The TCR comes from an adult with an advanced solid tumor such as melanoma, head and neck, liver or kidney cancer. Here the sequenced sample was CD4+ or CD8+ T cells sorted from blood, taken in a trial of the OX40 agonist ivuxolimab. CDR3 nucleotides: TGTGCCAGCACACCCTCTTGGGACAGGGCCCTGGATGAGCAGTTCTTC. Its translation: CASTPSWDRALDEQFF.